Below are 32 T cell receptor beta chains sequenced from a single sample in a study of blood T cells in healthy people across ages. Sample-barcoded 5' priming and a J-beta primer mix drove a second PCR of roughly 6 to 12 cycles. TCRdb re-called the 5' RACE reads with MiXCR, one entry per CDR3 protein. The sample lists roughly 1,800,000 distinct CDR3 sequences; roughly 52% were seen once. Input material: blood. The receptor source for this set is a woman aged 35 to 49 in good health.

This clonotype has just a few counts. This sequence joins TRBV3-1 and TRBJ2-5; 11 bases are shared with TRBD2. In germline, CDR1 is LGHDT, CDR2 YNNKEL (reference sequence). V shed 4 bases and J 1 base; nucleotides not matched to a gene: 14. The CDR3 consists of 19 residues. CDR3 nucleotide sequence: TGTGCCAGCAGCCGCACCGGGACTAGCGGAACTCGCCTCCAAGAGACCCAGTACTTC. Translated: CASSRTGTSGTRLQETQYF.

The chain joins TRBV29-1 to TRBJ2-3; 12 nucleotides line up with TRBD2. Trimming took 7 bases from V and 2 from J; bases not matched to a gene: 7. The length of the CDR3 is 15 residues. The germline CDR1 and CDR2 sequences are SQVTM and ANQGSEA. The CDR3 region has the DNA TGCAGCGGACTAGGACTAGCGGGACTCACAGATACGCAGTATTTT. It translates to CSGLGLAGLTDTQYF.

The chain employs TRBV6-5 and TRBJ2-1; tentative D call: TRBD1 (6 bases). The CDR3 is made up of 16 amino acids. Germline CDR1 and CDR2: MNHEY and SVGAGI. The V end was cut by 2 bases, the J end by 4 bases, with 15 bases between. Written as DNA, the CDR3 is TGTGCCAGCAGTTACCCTCCCAGACAGGATTACAATGAGCAGTTCTTC. This gives the protein CASSYPPRQDYNEQFF.

The chain employs TRBV24-1 and TRBJ1-2; D is perhaps TRBD1 (6 bases). Germline assignment: CDR1 KGHDR and CDR2 SFDVKD. V was cut by 5 bases and J by 2 bases, with 11 bases left in between. The CDR3 is 14 residues long. As DNA, the CDR3 is TGTGCCACCAGTGGAGAGGGGGAGAACTATGGCTACACCTTC. Translating gives CATSGEGENYGYTF.

This chain connects TRBV6-6 to TRBJ1-5; TRBD1 aligns across 9 bases. Germline V gene lookup returns CDR1 MNHNY and CDR2 SVGAGI (reference sequence). The CDR3 runs 15 residues. The ends lost 4 bases at V and 5 bases at J; junction bases unmatched: 6. The CDR3 DNA reads as TGTGCCAGCAGTTTTCCGGGACAGGGCGATCAGCCCCAGCATTTT. Translated, it gives CASSFPGQGDQPQHF.

J is TRBJ2-7 and V is TRBV7-9, with D perhaps matching TRBD1 (6 bases). The germline V and J ends were trimmed by 5 bases and 0 bases, with 11 bases remaining between them. The CDR3 is 14 amino acids. Germline CDR1 SEHNR, CDR2 FQNEAQ (reference sequence). The CDR3 region has the DNA TGTGCCAGCAGCCAGACAGGACCCTCCTACGAGCAGTACTTC. This codes for CASSQTGPSYEQYF.

About this clonotype itself: A single base separates this from a much larger clone, so it may be a read error. V and J are TRBV3-1 and TRBJ2-4; possible D gene TRBD1, 6 bases. Germline CDR1 is LGHDT and CDR2 is YNNKEL (reference sequence). The CDR3 is made up of 15 amino acids. DNA of the CDR3: TGTGTCAGCAGCCATGAACAGGGAGCCAAAAACATTCAGTACTTC. This gives the protein CVSSHEQGAKNIQYF.

V usage is TRBV2 and J usage is TRBJ2-1; D is undetermined. The CDR3 is 13 residues long. The germline gives CDR1 SNHLY, CDR2 FYNNEI. V was clipped by 5 bases and J by 5 bases, with 10 bases between them. CDR3 sequence reads: CASSLAEDNEQFF. In DNA, the CDR3 is TGTGCCAGCAGTCTGGCAGAAGACAATGAGCAGTTCTTC.

This chain joins TRBV7-2 and TRBJ2-7; D ambiguous. This CDR3 has 14 residues. Trimming took off 4 bases at V and 4 bases at J, with 14 bases between the two ends. From germline, CDR1 is SGHTA and CDR2 FQGNSA. The CDR3 sequence is CASSWSDALYEQYF. CDR3 bases: TGTGCCAGCAGCTGGAGCGACGCCCTATACGAGCAGTACTTC. The full variable domain, in which reference TRBV7-2 and TRBJ2-7 provide the parts outside the CDR3, is GAGVSQSPSNKVTEKGKDVELRCDPISGHTALYWYRQSLGQGLEFLIYFQGNSAPDKSGLPSDRFSAERTGGSVSTLTIQRTQQEDSAVYLCASSWSDALYEQYFGPGTRLTVT.

This rearrangement joins TRBV5-1 to TRBJ2-1, with 10 positions matching TRBD2. The CDR3 covers 16 residues. CDR1 is SGHRS and CDR2 is YFSETQ in the germline V gene. V shed 2 bases, J shed 8 bases, and the junction held 10 bases outside the gene matches. The CDR3 spells CASSLLLAGVADEQFF. In nucleotides, the CDR3 is TGCGCCAGCAGCTTACTTCTAGCGGGGGTCGCCGATGAGCAGTTCTTC.

This clonotype showed up just a few times. The genes are TRBV7-9 and TRBJ2-7; D perhaps matches TRBD1 (6 bases). The CDR3 has 14 amino acids. Trimming shortened V by 8 bases and J by 2 bases, and 16 bases separated the two germline ends. The V gene's germline CDR1 is SEHNR and CDR2 FQNEAQ (reference sequence). The CDR3 DNA reads TGTGCCAGCGCAAATCAGGGGATGACCTACGAGCAGTACTTC. Translating it yields CASANQGMTYEQYF. The whole variable domain, remainder taken from reference TRBV7-9 and TRBJ2-7, is DTGVSQNPRHKITKRGQNVTFRCDPISEHNRLYWYRQTLGQGPEFLTYFQNEAQLEKSRLLSDRFSAERPKGSFSTLEIQRTEQGDSAMYLCASANQGMTYEQYFGPGTRLTVT.

This chain links TRBV18 with TRBJ2-1, with no clear D. V dropped 2 bases and J dropped 0 bases, with 8 bases sitting between them. The CDR3 contains 15 residues. In germline, CDR1 is KGHSH, CDR2 LQKENI. The CDR3 DNA reads as TGTGCCAGCTCACCAGACACATTCTCCTACAATGAGCAGTTCTTC. It translates to CASSPDTFSYNEQFF.

This clonotype has only a few counts. The rearrangement uses TRBV11-2 and TRBJ2-1, with D possibly called TRBD1 or TRBD2 (5 bases each). Trimming pared 4 bases from V and 7 bases from J, leaving 20 bases between. Germline-derived CDR1 and CDR2 are SGHAT and FQNNGV. This CDR3 is 16 amino acids long. The CDR3 sequence is CASSSLEGIRENEQFF. The CDR3 coding sequence is TGTGCCAGCAGCTCCCTTGAGGGCATCAGGGAGAATGAGCAGTTCTTC.

Here the CDR3 reads CASSQRWTSGGINNEQYF. CDR3 DNA: TGTGCCAGCAGCCAACGATGGACTAGCGGGGGGATAAACAATGAGCAGTACTTC. The chain links TRBV7-2 to TRBJ2-5; the match to TRBD2 covers 14 bases. The germline CDR1 and CDR2 sequences are SGHTA and FQGNSA. The ends lost 5 bases at V and 11 bases at J; junction bases unmatched: 19. The CDR3 is 18 amino acids.

Notes on this clonotype: A read error may account for a junction end that differs from germline. The V gene is TRBV18, the J gene TRBJ2-1; no clear D gene. The CDR3 runs to 13 residues. The germline gives CDR1 KGHSH, CDR2 LQKENI. The CDR3 sequence: CASSPMAYNERFF. In DNA, the CDR3 is TGTGCCAGCTCACCAATGGCCTACAATGAGCGGTTCTTC. The variable domain in full, completed from reference TRBV18 and TRBJ2-1, reads NAGVMQNPRHLVRRRGQEARLRCSPMKGHSHVYWYRQLPEEGLKFMVYLQKENIIDESGMPKERFSAEFPKEGPSILRIQQVVRGDSAAYFCASSPMAYNERFFGPGTRLTVL.

This clonotype has only a few counts. The chain recombines TRBV7-2 with TRBJ1-1; maybe TRBD1 (5 bases). Deletions cut 2 bases from V and 4 bases from J, with 14 bases between. Germline V gene sequence: CDR1 SGHTA, CDR2 FQGNSA. This CDR3 region has 15 residues. The CDR3 nucleotides are TGTGCCAGCAGCTTACGGCGGGGACTGACCACTGAAGCTTTCTTT. This encodes CASSLRRGLTTEAFF.

This clonotype was seen only a few times. J is TRBJ2-3 and V is TRBV4-3; 8 nucleotides align to TRBD1. The ends lost 5 bases at V and 3 bases at J; junction bases unmatched: 7. The CDR3 extends over 15 amino acids. CDR1 is LGHNA, CDR2 YSLEER, per germline. The CDR3 region is CASSDRQGMTDTQYF. The CDR3 coding sequence is TGCGCCAGCAGCGATAGACAGGGGATGACAGATACGCAGTATTTT.

This chain connects TRBV27 to TRBJ2-3; a possible D gene is TRBD2 (6 bases). The V gene lost 5 bases and the J gene lost 4 bases, with 13 bases spanning the gap. Per the germline V gene, CDR1 is MNHEY and CDR2 is SMNVEV (reference sequence). The CDR3 has 14 amino acids. The CDR3 here is CASSLRLVADTQYF. DNA for the CDR3: TGTGCCAGCAGTCTACGACTAGTCGCAGATACGCAGTATTTT.

The chain uses TRBV15 and TRBJ1-2; D unclear. V gave up 1 base and J gave up 2 bases, with 8 bases separating them. CDR3 length: 14 residues. Germline V gene lookup returns CDR1 LNHNV and CDR2 YYDKDF (reference sequence). CDR3 coding DNA: TGTGCCACCAGCAGAGGAAAGATGAACTATGGCTACACCTTC. Encoded protein: CATSRGKMNYGYTF.

This clonotype has more than one count but fewer than ten. The chain is built from TRBV19 and TRBJ2-1, with TRBD2 as a possible D gene (6 bases). The CDR3 is 15 residues long. The germline V and J ends were trimmed by 5 bases and 3 bases, with 14 bases remaining between them. Germline V lookup: CDR1 LNHDA, CDR2 SQIVND (reference sequence). The CDR3 reads CASSDKGGLYNEQFF. DNA for the CDR3: TGTGCCAGTAGTGACAAAGGAGGGCTCTACAATGAGCAGTTCTTC.

V is TRBV20-1 and J is TRBJ2-5; 10 positions agree with TRBD1. The V segment lost 6 bases and the J segment 6 bases; nucleotides outside the gene matches: 7. The CDR3 runs 13 residues. Germline V gives CDR1 DFQATT, CDR2 SNEGSKA (reference sequence). In DNA, the CDR3 is TGCAGTGCCGGCGGACAGGGGGGGAAGACCCAGTACTTC. Its protein product is CSAGGQGGKTQYF.

The CDR3 nucleotides read TGTGCCAGCAGCTTAATGGCTAGGCCTCAAGAGACCCAGTACTTC. It specifies CASSLMARPQETQYF. The chain joins TRBV7-3 to TRBJ2-5; no clear D. V was shortened by 1 base and J by 2 bases, with 11 bases between the two germline ends. This CDR3 comprises 15 residues. Germline-derived CDR1 and CDR2 are SGHTA and FQGTGA.

V and J are TRBV7-2 and TRBJ2-3; 7 bases align to TRBD2. This CDR3 has 17 amino acids. V shed 0 bases and J 0 bases; nucleotides not matched to a gene: 6. Germline values: CDR1 SGHTA, CDR2 FQGNSA. The CDR3 DNA reads as TGTGCCAGCAGCTTAGCGGGGAGGGCAACTAGCACAGATACGCAGTATTTT. Translating gives CASSLAGRATSTDTQYF.

This clonotype came up a few times. V usage is TRBV20-1 and J usage is TRBJ2-5; D possibly corresponds to TRBD2 (6 bases). Trimming pared 4 bases from V and 5 bases from J, leaving 17 bases between. The CDR3 runs to 14 residues. Germline V gene lookup returns CDR1 DFQATT and CDR2 SNEGSKA (reference sequence). The CDR3 DNA follows: TGCAGTGCTATCCGGGACTCTCTTGCGGAGACCCAGTACTTC. This codes for CSAIRDSLAETQYF.

This clonotype was seen ten or more times. The rearrangement links TRBV20-1 to TRBJ2-7, with TRBD1 matching over 7 bases. This CDR3 region has 14 residues. The V gene end was trimmed by 0 bases and the J gene end by 4 bases; junction bases not matched to a gene: 6. Germline loops: CDR1 DFQATT, CDR2 SNEGSKA (reference sequence). The CDR3 is CSARDPGRGYEQYF. The CDR3 nucleotides are TGCAGTGCTAGAGATCCAGGCAGGGGGTACGAGCAGTACTTC.

This sequence joins TRBV20-1 and TRBJ2-1; D unresolved. From germline, CDR1 is DFQATT and CDR2 SNEGSKA (reference sequence). Trimming removed 6 bases at V and 0 bases at J, with 12 bases between. This CDR3 is built from 14 residues. CDR3 sequence (DNA): TGCAGTGCCTCTAAGAGAAGCTCCTACAATGAGCAGTTCTTC. It codes for CSASKRSSYNEQFF.

In this sample, this clonotype turned up a few times. V is TRBV12-3 or TRBV12-4 and J is TRBJ2-6; 7 bases are shared with TRBD2. The CDR3 is 18 residues long. V trimming: 2 bases; J trimming: 0 bases; junction bases outside the gene matches: 7. This CDR3 is CASSLRGGSDSGANVLTF. The CDR3 DNA reads as TGTGCCAGCAGTTTAAGGGGAGGGAGCGACTCTGGGGCCAACGTCCTGACTTTC.

This clonotype was recorded a few times. The CDR3: CSAPGYTF. Here the CDR3 DNA reads TGCAGTGCTCCCGGCTACACCTTC. V gene TRBV20-1 combines with J gene TRBJ1-2; D uncertain. Trimming took off 5 bases at V and 8 bases at J, with 3 bases between the two ends. The germline CDR1 and CDR2 sequences are DFQATT and SNEGSKA (reference sequence). The CDR3 spans 8 residues.

The chain employs TRBV4-3 and TRBJ2-7; no clear D. The CDR3 is 13 amino acids. In germline, CDR1 is LGHNA, CDR2 YSLEER. Trimming removed 0 bases from V and 6 bases from J, with 9 bases in between. The CDR3 is CASSQESWAEQYF. The CDR3 coding sequence is TGCGCCAGCAGCCAAGAAAGTTGGGCCGAGCAGTACTTC.

This clonotype has more than one count but fewer than ten. V usage is TRBV20-1 and J usage is TRBJ2-5; TRBD1 aligns across 11 bases. Losses at the gene ends were 4 bases for V and 4 bases for J; bases not matched to a gene: 5. Germline V gene lookup returns CDR1 DFQATT and CDR2 SNEGSKA (reference sequence). This CDR3 contains 14 residues. CDR3 sequence (DNA): TGCAGTGCTAAGGACAGGGGGCTTCTAGAGACCCAGTACTTC. Its translation: CSAKDRGLLETQYF.

In its sample, this clonotype was seen once. This chain links TRBV6-2 or TRBV6-3 with TRBJ1-2, with D uncertain. Trimming removed 2 bases from V and 3 bases from J, with 4 bases in between. CDR1 and CDR2 (germline): MNHEY, SVGEGT. The CDR3 is 12 amino acids. The CDR3 DNA reads TGTGCCAGCAGTTACATGGACTATGGCTACACCTTC. This encodes CASSYMDYGYTF.

The chain combines TRBV7-2 with TRBJ1-1; no clear D gene. The ends were cut back, 6 bases at V and 4 bases at J, with 12 bases in the middle. CDR3 length: 13 amino acids. Germline V gene data show CDR1 as SGHTA and CDR2 as FQGNSA. For the CDR3, the DNA is TGTGCCAGCAGGGGTGCCTCAGGCACTGAAGCTTTCTTT. Translating gives CASRGASGTEAFF.